At least ten counts were recorded for the clone carrying this T cell receptor (beta chain). This sample was taken from a study of regulatory T cells in long-lasting Graves disease. As for time point: newly diagnosed GD, antithyroid drugs for less than 3 months. PBMC-extracted RNA yielded the TCR library. iRepertoire HTBI primers and Arm-PCR of CDR3 regions built TCR beta libraries. TCRdb reanalysed the multiplex PCR reads using MiXCR and keeps one entry per CDR3 protein. The repertoire holds approximately 440,000 distinct CDR3 sequences, with about 17% as singletons. V lost 6 bases to trimming and J lost 5 bases; unmatched junction nucleotides: 14. The germline V gene has CDR1 SGHTA and CDR2 FQGNSA. The CDR3 runs to 17 residues. These same data were also listed under a study on T cells in Graves' hyperthyroidism and ophthalmopathy.

Material: peripheral blood mononuclear cells (PBMCs), obtained at new diagnosis, from a patient treated with antithyroid drugs. The source is a man aged 35 to 55 with Graves disease. The chain couples TRBV7-2 to TRBJ2-3; 10 bases are shared with TRBD2. The CDR3 protein is CASRRRGSGLAIDTQYF. The CDR3, as DNA: TGTGCCAGCAGGCGTAGGGGGTCGGGACTAGCGATAGATACGCAGTATTTT.